This TCR beta chain was captured in a study of molecular identifiers for immune sequencing clone quantification. A word on this clonotype: Its matching antigen is unknown. The conserved closing phenylalanine or tryptophan is absent in this CDR3, likely reflecting a read error.

Whole-study results and caveats: Among effectors, clones above 20 RNA copies held over 98% of molecules; among naive cells, under 1%.

This CDR3 comprises 16 residues. Trimming shortened V by 0 bases and J by 4 bases, and 15 bases separated the two germline ends. Looked up from germline, CDR1 is MGHRA and CDR2 is YSYEKL. Sorting recovered naive CD8 T cells on a CD8+CD4-CCR7+CD45RA+ profile. Preparation methods for the bulk TCR libraries were those previously described, with listed TCR primers. MiXCR was run by TCRdb on the PCR reads, yielding one entry per CDR3 protein. The profile shows approximately 500,000 distinct CDR3 sequences, less than 30% of them singletons. The sequenced sample consisted of naive CD8+ T cells from blood, with Jurkat cell RNA spiked in. Indicated subset: FACS-sorted CD8+CD4-CCR7+CD45RA+ naive T cells. This receptor was identified in a human donor in good health. Some libraries in this study had Jurkat cell RNA spiked in. The gene calls are TRBV4-1 and TRBJ2-5; either TRBD1 or TRBD2 may fit D (6 bases each). The CDR3 region is CASSQDPAEGGETQYV. The CDR3 coding sequence is TGCGCCAGCAGCCAAGATCCAGCGGAGGGGGGAGAGACCCAGTACGTC.